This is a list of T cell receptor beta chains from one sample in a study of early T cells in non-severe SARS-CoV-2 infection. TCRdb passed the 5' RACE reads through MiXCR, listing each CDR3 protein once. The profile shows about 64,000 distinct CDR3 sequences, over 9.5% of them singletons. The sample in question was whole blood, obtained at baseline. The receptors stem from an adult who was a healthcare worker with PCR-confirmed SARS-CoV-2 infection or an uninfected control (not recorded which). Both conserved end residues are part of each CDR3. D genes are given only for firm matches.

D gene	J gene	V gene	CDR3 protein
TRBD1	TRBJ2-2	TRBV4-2	CASSQRDRSPGELFF
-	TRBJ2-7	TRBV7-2	CASSSGRAPYEQYF
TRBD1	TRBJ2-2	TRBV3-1	CASSRRDRGRSGELFF
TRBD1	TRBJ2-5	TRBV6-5	CASSSGTGVTQYF
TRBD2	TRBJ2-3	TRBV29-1	CSAKGLAGISTDTQYF
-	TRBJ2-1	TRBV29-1	CSSYDNEQFF
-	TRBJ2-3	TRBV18	CASSPTATSTDTQYF
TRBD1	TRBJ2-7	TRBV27	CASSLLGTGSHEQYF
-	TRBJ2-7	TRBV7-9	CASSFGETYEQYF
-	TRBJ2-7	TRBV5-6	CASSLSPAYEQYF
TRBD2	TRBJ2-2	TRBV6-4	CASSQIAGRGTGELFF
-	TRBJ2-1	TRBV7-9	CASSLVGRWYNEQFF
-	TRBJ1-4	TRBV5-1	CASSSGTPTNEKLFF
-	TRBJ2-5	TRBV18	CASSPSGGRETQYF
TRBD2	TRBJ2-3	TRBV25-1	CASSDGKRGASSTDTQYF
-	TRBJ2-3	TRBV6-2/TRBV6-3	CASSYGDTQYF
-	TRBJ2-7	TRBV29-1	CSVEVILNGEQYF
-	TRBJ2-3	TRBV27	CASRIRGVSRGTDTQYF
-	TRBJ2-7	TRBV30	CAWSVSLSFEQYF
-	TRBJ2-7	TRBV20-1	CSALGQTNYEQYF
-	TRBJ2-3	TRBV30	CAWSRGSHTDTQYF
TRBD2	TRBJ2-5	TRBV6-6	CASRDLSGGRGETQYF
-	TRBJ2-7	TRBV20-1	CSARDGAAPYSYEQYF
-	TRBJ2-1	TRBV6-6	CASSYSNLENNEQFF
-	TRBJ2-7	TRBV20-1	CSARDATFSYEQYF
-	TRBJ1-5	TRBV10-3	CAISGGGPFNQPQHF
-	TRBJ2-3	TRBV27	CASSFSNRVRADTQYF
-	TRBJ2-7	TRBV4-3	CASSPPGRAYEQYF
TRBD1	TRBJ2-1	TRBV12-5	CASGSGQGAPNEQFF
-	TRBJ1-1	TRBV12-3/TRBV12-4	CASSSTIPAVAFF
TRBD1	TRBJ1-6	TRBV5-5	CASSTGDSPLHF
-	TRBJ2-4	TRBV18	CASSPGQLLAKNIQYF
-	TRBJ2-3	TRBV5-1	CASSLPSSTDTQYF
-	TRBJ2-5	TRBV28	CASSPMALRETQYF
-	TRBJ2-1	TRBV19	CASSIGRGKGNEQFF
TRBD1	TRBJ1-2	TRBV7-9	CASSSGTGDYGYTF
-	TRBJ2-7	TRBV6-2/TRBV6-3	CASRSWTSLSYEQYF
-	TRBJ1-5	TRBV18	CASSPNRGNQPQHF
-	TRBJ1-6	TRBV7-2	CASSLDMNSPLHF
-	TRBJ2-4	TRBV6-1	CASRTGTTIAKNIQYF
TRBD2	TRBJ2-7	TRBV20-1	CSAAHPTSGISYEQYF
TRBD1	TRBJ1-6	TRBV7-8	CASSLTGNNSPLHF
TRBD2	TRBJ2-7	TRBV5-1	CASSLEAGDPYEQYF
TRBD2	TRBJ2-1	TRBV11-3	CASSLRSPAGTSSNEQFF
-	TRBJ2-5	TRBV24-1	CATSDYRVETQYF
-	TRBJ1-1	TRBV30	CSLAWYGPEAFF
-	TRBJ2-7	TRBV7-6	CASSLRDLGEQYF
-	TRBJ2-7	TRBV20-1	CSAPSGSMGYEQYF
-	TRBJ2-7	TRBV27	CASSSPGSPRQYF
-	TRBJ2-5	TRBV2	CASSDQETQYF
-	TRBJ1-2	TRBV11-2	CASSLDVVGNGYTF
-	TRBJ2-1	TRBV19	CASSTTSNEQFF
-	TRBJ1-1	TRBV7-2	CASSLARTYPIEAFF
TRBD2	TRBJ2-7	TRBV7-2	CASSLTSGAYEQYF
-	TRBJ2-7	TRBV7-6	CASSPQWGGRSLDYEQYF
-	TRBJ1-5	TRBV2	CASRLGVTRNQPQHF